A selection of T cell receptor beta chains follows, all from one sample in a study of blood T cell repertoires in COVID-19. Assay: immunoSEQ multiplex PCR; the TCRdb copy retains only in-frame clones and omits some. The sample holds some 71,000 clones; over 65% are singletons and the top ten take approximately 0.8%. Input material: peripheral blood. These receptors came from a woman aged 70-85 years with acute or convalescent COVID-19. CDR3s include the opening cysteine and the closing phenylalanine or tryptophan. Fields, in order: clone size, J gene, D gene, V gene, CDR3 DNA, CDR3 protein. A D gene is named only where the DNA matches it firmly. The size of a clone is reported for some rows only, either as once, few or many, or as a class for expanded clones.

-	TRBJ1-1	-	TRBV6-6	TGTGCCAGCACCCAGGTAGCGGACACTGAAGCTTTCTTT	CASTQVADTEAFF
-	TRBJ1-1	-	TRBV5-1	TGCGCCAGCAGCTTGGAAGCCGGAAGGGAGGCTTTCTTT	CASSLEAGREAFF
-	TRBJ2-1	TRBD2	TRBV7-7	TGTGCTAGCAGCGAGACTAGCGGCGAGCAGTTCTTC	CASSETSGEQFF
-	TRBJ2-1	TRBD2	TRBV4-3	TGCGCCAGCAGCCAAGATCTTGGGAGGGATGAGCAGTTCTTC	CASSQDLGRDEQFF
-	TRBJ1-5	TRBD1	TRBV15	TGTGCCACCAGCACCCCGGGACAGTATAATCAGCCCCAGCATTTT	CATSTPGQYNQPQHF
few	TRBJ1-5	-	TRBV7-8	TGTGCCAGCAGCGCCAGACCCCGGGGGGAAAATCAGCCCCAGCATTTT	CASSARPRGENQPQHF
-	TRBJ1-4	TRBD1	TRBV3-1/TRBV3-2	TGTGCCAGCAGCCAGCACAGGGGGGAAAAACTGTTTTTT	CASSQHRGEKLFF
-	TRBJ2-5	TRBD2	TRBV10-3	TGTGCCATCAGTGGGGTAGGACTAGCGGAGGGCCAAGAGACCCAGTACTTC	CAISGVGLAEGQETQYF
-	TRBJ1-5	-	TRBV12-3/TRBV12-4	TGTGCCAGCAGCTTCCCAGGGAATCAGCCCCAGCATTTT	CASSFPGNQPQHF
once	TRBJ2-2	-	TRBV18	TGTGCCAGCTCACCATATACTAGCAACACCGGGGAGCTGTTTTTT	CASSPYTSNTGELFF
-	TRBJ1-6	-	TRBV3-1/TRBV3-2	TGTGCCAGCAGCCAAGTCTTCTCCTATAATTCACCCCTCCACTTT	CASSQVFSYNSPLHF
once	TRBJ1-3	-	TRBV29-1	TGCAGCGTTGGTTCGGACACCGATACTGGAAACACCATATATTTT	CSVGSDTDTGNTIYF
-	TRBJ1-1	TRBD1	TRBV7-2	TGTGCCAGCACCCTTTTTCCCCCGGGACAGTCGAACACTGAAGCTTTCTTT	CASTLFPPGQSNTEAFF